The 3 T cell receptor beta chains below were found in one sample sequenced in a study of identical twins. TCRdb called the 5' RACE reads again in MiXCR, with one record for every CDR3 protein. The repertoire consists of 500,000 or so distinct CDR3 sequences, with about 20% occurring once and the leading ten covering around 0.9%. This sample was shared with a second study, whose subject was T cells expressing NK-cell markers.

The sequenced material came from CD4+ T cells sorted from blood. These TCRs come from a woman aged 18-35 years in good health.

V is TRBV6-1 and J is TRBJ1-4, with TRBD1 matching 10 bases. CDR1 is MNHNS, CDR2 SASEGT, per germline. This CDR3 is built from 15 residues. The ends lost 6 bases at V and 8 bases at J; junction bases unmatched: 9. The CDR3 region is CASRPPGTGVEKLFF. The CDR3 nucleotides are TGTGCCAGCAGGCCCCCCGGGACAGGGGTCGAAAAACTGTTTTTT.

In its sample, this clonotype was seen a few times. The CDR3 DNA reads as TGCAGTGCTAGCCGGACAGGGGCCGAAGCTTTCTTT. Translating it yields CSASRTGAEAFF. The chain uses TRBV20-1 and TRBJ1-1; TRBD1 agrees at 9 bases. The junction had 4 bases not matched to a gene; V was cut back by 3 bases and J by 8 bases. Germline V gene data show CDR1 as DFQATT and CDR2 as SNEGSKA (reference sequence). The CDR3 runs to 12 residues.

The rearrangement joins TRBV6-2 or TRBV6-3 to TRBJ2-2, with 10 nucleotides matching TRBD1. CDR3 length: 15 amino acids. Germline lookup yields CDR1 MNHEY and CDR2 SVGEGT. V was pared by 10 bases and J by 5 bases, with 10 bases of the junction left unmatched. The CDR3 DNA follows: TGTGCCACCTCATCCGGGACAGGGGAAACCGGGGAGCTGTTTTTT. Protein product: CATSSGTGETGELFF.